A single sample is the source of the 20 T cell receptor beta chains below, sequenced in a study of blood T cell repertoires in COVID-19. The assay was immunoSEQ multiplex PCR, and TCRdb's table has in-frame clones only and misses some. This sample has about 83,000 clones, with around 87% found just once. Sequencing was carried out using peripheral blood. Receptors were obtained from an elderly man with active or convalescent COVID-19.

The chain uses TRBV2 and TRBJ2-1; D perhaps matches TRBD1 (6 bases). Germline V gene data show CDR1 as SNHLY and CDR2 as FYNNEI. With 4 bases removed from V and 6 bases from J, the gap between germline ends came to 16 bases. CDR3 length: 15 residues. For the CDR3, the DNA is TGTGCCAGCAGTGGGGGGACACAAAGCCGCAATGAGCAGTTCTTC. It encodes CASSGGTQSRNEQFF. Drawing the rest from reference TRBV2 and TRBJ2-1, the complete variable domain is EPEVTQTPSHQVTQMGQEVILRCVPISNHLYFYWYRQILGQKVEFLVSFYNNEISEKSEIFDDQFSVERPDGSNFTLKIRSTKLEDSAMYFCASSGGTQSRNEQFFGPGTRLTVL.

The gene calls are TRBV19 and TRBJ1-5, with 9 positions matching TRBD1. V trimming: 7 bases; J trimming: 4 bases; junction bases outside the gene matches: 2. The CDR3 has 13 amino acids. CDR1 and CDR2 from the germline V gene are LNHDA and SQIVND (reference sequence). CDR3 protein: CASTGTGNQPQHF. The CDR3 DNA is TGTGCCAGTACGGGGACAGGGAATCAGCCCCAGCATTTT.

This sequence joins TRBV19 and TRBJ1-5; a weak D match, TRBD1 (6 bases). Trimming cost V 7 bases and J 6 bases, with 19 bases left between them. The CDR3 is made up of 15 amino acids. CDR1 is LNHDA and CDR2 is SQIVND in the germline V gene (reference sequence). Here the CDR3 DNA reads TGTGCCAGTATGTCTGGGGGGGGCAGGAGTCAGCCCCAGCATTTT. Translated: CASMSGGGRSQPQHF.

The rearrangement links TRBV5-1 to TRBJ1-4, with 10 bases identical to TRBD1. Germline CDR1 is SGHRS and CDR2 is YFSETQ. The CDR3 has 15 amino acids. V shed 3 bases, J shed 7 bases, and the junction held 6 bases outside the gene matches. The CDR3 DNA reads as TGCGCCAGCAGCTCATTAGGACAGGGGGTTGAAAAACTGTTTTTT. Translation gives CASSSLGQGVEKLFF.

V usage is TRBV5-4 and J usage is TRBJ1-1, with a weak D call TRBD1 (5 bases). V lost 1 base, J lost 4 bases, and 8 bases lay in between. This CDR3 comprises 13 residues. The germline V gene encodes CDR1 SGHNT and CDR2 YYREEE (reference sequence). The CDR3 DNA reads as TGTGCCAGCAGCTTGAGGGGCGGCACTGAAGCTTTCTTT. Its translation: CASSLRGGTEAFF. Based on the CDR3 plus reference TRBV5-4 and TRBJ1-1, the full variable domain is ETGVTQSPTHLIKTRGQQVTLRCSSQSGHNTVSWYQQALGQGPQFIFQYYREEENGRGNFPPRFSGLQFPNYSSELNVNALELDDSALYLCASSLRGGTEAFFGQGTRLTVV.

CDR3 in DNA: TGTGCCACCAGTGACACTGAGGGCTGGCTCTCCGATCAAGAGACCCAGTACTTC. This translates into CATSDTEGWLSDQETQYF. The V call is TRBV24-1, the J call TRBJ2-5; D might be TRBD2 (5 bases). CDR3 size: 18 residues. With 4 bases removed from V and 2 bases from J, the gap between germline ends came to 22 bases. The V gene's germline CDR1 is KGHDR and CDR2 SFDVKD.

The chain combines TRBV15 with TRBJ1-4, with a tentative D call TRBD1 (5 bases). The CDR3 extends over 13 amino acids. In germline, CDR1 is LNHNV, CDR2 YYDKDF (reference sequence). V dropped 1 base and J dropped 8 bases, with 8 bases sitting between them. The DNA for the CDR3 is TGTGCCACCAGCAGAGCAGGGTTAGAAAAACTGTTTTTT. It is translated as CATSRAGLEKLFF.

The J gene is TRBJ1-2, the V gene TRBV18; 9 bases align to TRBD1. Germline CDR1 KGHSH, CDR2 LQKENI. The CDR3 covers 15 residues. The trim removed 3 bases at V and 5 bases at J, leaving 7 bases unmatched. The CDR3 is CASSPYDRGGYGYTF. The CDR3, as DNA: TGTGCCAGCTCACCGTACGACAGGGGGGGATATGGCTACACCTTC.

DNA of the CDR3: TGTGCCAGCACCAACCTAGCGGGGGTTGGGGCCAACGTCCTGACTTTC. Its translation is CASTNLAGVGANVLTF. The chain links TRBV3-1 (or the pseudogene TRBV3-2) to TRBJ2-6; TRBD2 agrees at 10 bases. CDR1 is LGHDT and CDR2 is YNNKEL in the germline V gene (reference sequence). Trimming at V came to 7 bases and at J to 3 bases, leaving 6 bases not matched to a gene. The CDR3 has 16 amino acids.

The gene calls are TRBV5-1 and TRBJ2-1; D remains ambiguous. Trimming took off 3 bases at V and 8 bases at J, with 27 bases between the two ends. This CDR3 spans 18 amino acids. The V gene's germline CDR1 is SGHRS and CDR2 YFSETQ. The CDR3 region has the DNA TGCGCCAGCAGCTCCCGGGTAGGTTATGTTTTTAACTTTGATGAGCAGTTCTTC. Translating it yields CASSSRVGYVFNFDEQFF.

The rearrangement joins TRBV4-1 to TRBJ2-1; 10 positions match TRBD1. The CDR3 runs to 18 residues. CDR1 and CDR2 (germline): MGHRA, YSYEKL. The V and J ends lost 5 bases and 0 bases, in that order; junction bases with no gene match: 10. CDR3 loop: CASSSGTGDPSSYNEQFF. The CDR3 DNA reads as TGCGCCAGCAGCTCCGGGACAGGGGACCCGAGCTCCTACAATGAGCAGTTCTTC.

This clone was detected once. The chain uses TRBV14 and TRBJ2-1, with TRBD2 matching 10 bases. This CDR3 has 16 residues. Looked up from germline, CDR1 is SGHDN and CDR2 is FVKESK. Trimming removed 1 base from V and 8 bases from J; junction bases left unmatched: 8. This chain's CDR3 is CASSQGPSGGTDEQFF. CDR3 sequence (DNA): TGTGCCAGCAGCCAAGGTCCTAGCGGGGGTACCGATGAGCAGTTCTTC.

The chain has TRBV2 and TRBJ1-2; TRBD1 aligns across 8 bases. This CDR3 region has 16 residues. In germline, CDR1 is SNHLY, CDR2 FYNNEI. The J segment lost 4 bases and the V segment lost 5 bases, leaving 12 bases of the junction unmatched. For the CDR3, the DNA is TGTGCCAGCAGTACACCAGGGACAGGTTCCCTCTATGGCTACACCTTC. Its protein product is CASSTPGTGSLYGYTF.

The chain links TRBV28 to TRBJ1-6; TRBD1 might be the D (5 bases). The CDR3 is 13 amino acids. Per the germline V gene, CDR1 is MDHEN and CDR2 is SYDVKM. The ends were cut back, 7 bases at V and 8 bases at J, with 12 bases in the middle. As DNA, the CDR3 is TGTGCCAGCACTCCGGGGGTGGATTCACCCCTCCACTTT. Protein product: CASTPGVDSPLHF. Full variable domain (rest looked up from reference TRBV28 and TRBJ1-6): DVKVTQSSRYLVKRTGEKVFLECVQDMDHENMFWYRQDPGLGLRLIYFSYDVKMKEKGDIPEGYSVSREKKERFSLILESASTNQTSMYLCASTPGVDSPLHFGNGTRLTVT.

V is TRBV6-6 and J is TRBJ2-1; 7 bases fit TRBD2. After removal of 5 bases from V and 0 bases from J, the junction contained 10 bases not matched to a gene. Germline values: CDR1 MNHNY, CDR2 SVGAGI (reference sequence). The CDR3 spans 17 residues. The CDR3 bases are TGTGCCAGCAGTCCCCCACTAGCGTACAGCTCCTACAATGAGCAGTTCTTC. Its protein is CASSPPLAYSSYNEQFF.

The rearrangement links TRBV6-5 to TRBJ1-5; D ambiguous. V lost 0 bases and J lost 4, with 10 bases in between. This CDR3 spans 15 amino acids. Germline values: CDR1 MNHEY, CDR2 SVGAGI. The CDR3 protein is CASSYSGRDNQPQHF. The CDR3, as DNA: TGTGCCAGCAGTTACTCTGGGCGGGATAATCAGCCCCAGCATTTT.

This chain links TRBV14 with TRBJ1-2; D is unclear. The ends were cut back, 4 bases at V and 5 bases at J, with 14 bases in the middle. From germline, CDR1 is SGHDN and CDR2 FVKESK. This CDR3 is 14 amino acids long. CDR3 nucleotides: TGTGCCAGCAGCCGCGAGGGAGCCTCTTATGGCTACACCTTC. Its translation is CASSREGASYGYTF.

V gene TRBV15 combines with J gene TRBJ1-5; no reliable D call. V was clipped by 4 bases and J by 11 bases, with 18 bases between them. Germline V CDR1 and CDR2: LNHNV, YYDKDF (reference sequence). This CDR3 is 14 amino acids long. The CDR3 sequence: CATSILRGITAQHF. Here the CDR3 DNA reads TGTGCCACCAGCATACTCCGCGGGATAACGGCCCAGCATTTT.

The J gene is TRBJ2-3, the V gene TRBV25-1; 7 bases agree with TRBD1. Germline lookup yields CDR1 MGHDK and CDR2 SYGVNS. The trim removed 9 bases at V and 2 bases at J, leaving 8 bases unmatched. This CDR3 has 14 residues. CDR3 sequence (DNA): TGTGCCAGTTCGAGACAGGGTATCACAGATACGCAGTATTTT. Translated: CASSRQGITDTQYF.

This sequence joins TRBV9 and TRBJ2-4, with D perhaps TRBD2 (5 bases). Germline CDR1 is SGDLS and CDR2 is YYNGEE. This CDR3 has 16 residues. Trimming took 1 base from V and 1 from J, leaving 12 bases between them. CDR3 amino acids: CASSVNPGSAKNIQYF. DNA for the CDR3: TGTGCCAGCAGCGTAAATCCGGGGTCGGCCAAAAACATTCAGTACTTC.